This TCR beta chain is drawn from a study of molecular identifiers for immune sequencing clone quantification. Each CDR3 protein gets one entry after TCRdb re-called the PCR reads with MiXCR. There are about 65,000 distinct CDR3 sequences in the sample; approximately 18% occur only once, and about 1.4% lies in the top ten. Naive CD8 T cells were sorted as CD8+CD4-CCR7+CD45RA+. At least ten counts were recorded for this clonotype. Its antigen is as yet unknown. Overall study results and limits: Jurkat TCR RNA spiked in from one cell reportedly remained identifiable amid 970,000 or so naive cells.

After removal of 6 bases from V and 3 bases from J, the junction contained 6 bases not matched to a gene. The CDR3 length is 16 residues. CDR1 MDHEN and CDR2 SYDVKM come from the germline V gene. Sequenced: naive CD8+ T cells from blood, with Jurkat cell RNA spiked in. Specified subset: FACS-sorted CD8+CD4-CCR7+CD45RA+ naive T cells. The gene calls are TRBV28 and TRBJ1-6, with 9 bases identical to TRBD1. The origin of this receptor is a human donor in good health. Some libraries in this study had Jurkat cell RNA spiked in. This CDR3 is CASRGQGGDYNSPLHF. The CDR3 coding sequence is TGTGCCAGCAGGGGACAGGGAGGTGACTATAATTCACCCCTCCACTTT.